This T cell receptor (beta chain) was captured in a study of cytomegalovirus exposure and HLA in healthy donors. This PCR relied on a set of 60 Vbeta primers and 13 Jbeta primers. Sequenced by immunoSEQ multiplex PCR; TCRdb stores in-frame clones only, minus some. Among around 150,000 clones listed, approximately 82% were seen once. As for this clone: Its antigen is unidentified.

Trimming shortened V by 4 bases and J by 1 base, and 12 bases separated the two germline ends. The CDR3 has 15 amino acids. Germline V lookup: CDR1 SGHDN, CDR2 FVKESK. Study results and limitations: Compared with the roughly 670-donor mean, an Asian-associated ancestry cluster reportedly had fewer N-insertions, according to a later analysis.

The chain links TRBV14 to TRBJ2-3, with D tentatively TRBD2 (5 bases). This receptor was obtained from a man aged 25-40 years in good health and CMV-seropositive. The sample consisted of PBMCs. The CDR3 loop reads CASSLKAGGTDTQYF. CDR3 nucleotides: TGTGCCAGCAGCCTCAAGGCCGGGGGCACAGATACGCAGTATTTT.